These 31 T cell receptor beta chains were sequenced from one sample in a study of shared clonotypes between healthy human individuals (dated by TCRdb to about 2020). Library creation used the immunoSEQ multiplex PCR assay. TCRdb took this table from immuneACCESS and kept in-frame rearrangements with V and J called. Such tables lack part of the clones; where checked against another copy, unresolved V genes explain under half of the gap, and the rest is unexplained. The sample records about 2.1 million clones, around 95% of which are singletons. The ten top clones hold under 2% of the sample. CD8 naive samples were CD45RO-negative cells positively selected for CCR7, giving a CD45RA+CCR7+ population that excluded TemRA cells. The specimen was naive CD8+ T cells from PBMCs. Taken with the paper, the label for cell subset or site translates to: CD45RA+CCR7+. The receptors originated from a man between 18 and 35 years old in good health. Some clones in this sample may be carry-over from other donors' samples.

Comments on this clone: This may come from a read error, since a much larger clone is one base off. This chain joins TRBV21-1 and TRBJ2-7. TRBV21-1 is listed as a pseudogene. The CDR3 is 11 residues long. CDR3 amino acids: CASSPSYEQYF. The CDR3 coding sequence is TGTGCCAGCAGTCCCTCCTACGAGCAGTACTTC.

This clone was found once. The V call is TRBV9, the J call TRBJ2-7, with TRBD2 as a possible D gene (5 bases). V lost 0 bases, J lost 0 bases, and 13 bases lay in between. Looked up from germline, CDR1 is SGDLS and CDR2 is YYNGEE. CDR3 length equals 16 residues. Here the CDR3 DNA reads TGTGCCAGCAGCGTAGGACCTAGGACTGGCTCCTACGAGCAGTACTTC. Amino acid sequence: CASSVGPRTGSYEQYF.

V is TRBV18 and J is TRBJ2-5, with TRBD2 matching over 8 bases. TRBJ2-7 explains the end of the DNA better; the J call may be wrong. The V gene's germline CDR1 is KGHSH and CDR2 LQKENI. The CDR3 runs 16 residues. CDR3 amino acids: CASSPLGLGNDYEQYF. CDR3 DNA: TGTGCCAGCTCACCCCTGGGACTAGGGAACGACTACGAGCAGTACTTC.

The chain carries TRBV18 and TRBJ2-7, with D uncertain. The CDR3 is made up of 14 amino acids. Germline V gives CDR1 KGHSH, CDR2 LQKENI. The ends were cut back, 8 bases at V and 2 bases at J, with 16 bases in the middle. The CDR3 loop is CASPIREPTYEQYF. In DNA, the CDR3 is TGTGCCAGCCCGATTAGGGAACCTACCTACGAGCAGTACTTC.

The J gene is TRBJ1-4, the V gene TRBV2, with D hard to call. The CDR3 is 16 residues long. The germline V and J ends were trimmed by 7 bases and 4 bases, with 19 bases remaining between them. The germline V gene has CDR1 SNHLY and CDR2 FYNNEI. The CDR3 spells CASISRKVRVNEKLFF. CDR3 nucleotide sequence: TGTGCCAGCATTTCTAGGAAGGTCCGGGTTAATGAAAAACTGTTTTTT.

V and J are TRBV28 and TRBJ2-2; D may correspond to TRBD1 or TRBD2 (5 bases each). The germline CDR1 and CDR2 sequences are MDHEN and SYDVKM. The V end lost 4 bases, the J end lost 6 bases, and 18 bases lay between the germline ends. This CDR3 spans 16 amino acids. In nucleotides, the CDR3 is TGTGCCAGCAGTTACTTCCGGGACCCGGGCGCCGGGGAGCTGTTTTTT. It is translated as CASSYFRDPGAGELFF.

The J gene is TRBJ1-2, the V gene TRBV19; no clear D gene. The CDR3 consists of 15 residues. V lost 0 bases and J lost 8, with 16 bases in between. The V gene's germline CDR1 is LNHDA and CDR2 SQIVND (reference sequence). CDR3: CASSIDLEQTWGYTF. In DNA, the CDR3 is TGTGCCAGTAGTATAGATCTGGAACAGACCTGGGGCTACACCTTC.

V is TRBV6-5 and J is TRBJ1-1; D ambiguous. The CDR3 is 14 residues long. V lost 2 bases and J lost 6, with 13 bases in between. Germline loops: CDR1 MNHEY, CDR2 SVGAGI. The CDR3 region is CASSYQRHSPEAFF. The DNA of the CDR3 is TGTGCCAGCAGTTACCAGAGACATTCGCCTGAAGCTTTCTTT.

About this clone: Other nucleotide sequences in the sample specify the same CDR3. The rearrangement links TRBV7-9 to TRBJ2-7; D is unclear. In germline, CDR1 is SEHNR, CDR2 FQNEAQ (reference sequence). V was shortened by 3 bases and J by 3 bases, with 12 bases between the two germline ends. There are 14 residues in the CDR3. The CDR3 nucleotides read TGTGCCAGCAGCTTGAGTCTGGTCGGCTACGAGCAGTACTTC. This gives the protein CASSLSLVGYEQYF. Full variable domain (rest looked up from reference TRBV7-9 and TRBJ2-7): DTGVSQNPRHKITKRGQNVTFRCDPISEHNRLYWYRQTLGQGPEFLTYFQNEAQLEKSRLLSDRFSAERPKGSFSTLEIQRTEQGDSAMYLCASSLSLVGYEQYFGPGTRLTVT.

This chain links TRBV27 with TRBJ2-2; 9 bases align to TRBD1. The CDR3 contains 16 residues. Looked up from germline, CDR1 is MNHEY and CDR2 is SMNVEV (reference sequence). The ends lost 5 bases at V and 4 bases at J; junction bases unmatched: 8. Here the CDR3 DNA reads TGTGCCAGCAGTATCACAGGGGGCGTTGGCACCGGGGAGCTGTTTTTT. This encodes CASSITGGVGTGELFF.

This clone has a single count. CDR3 nucleotides: TGTGCCAGCAGCCCCGACCCCGGAGGGCACAATGAGCAGTTCTTC. This encodes CASSPDPGGHNEQFF. This sequence joins TRBV27 and TRBJ2-1; possibly TRBD2 for D (6 bases). Trimming removed 6 bases from V and 5 bases from J, with 17 bases in between. The CDR3 loop spans 15 amino acids. The V gene's germline CDR1 is MNHEY and CDR2 SMNVEV (reference sequence).

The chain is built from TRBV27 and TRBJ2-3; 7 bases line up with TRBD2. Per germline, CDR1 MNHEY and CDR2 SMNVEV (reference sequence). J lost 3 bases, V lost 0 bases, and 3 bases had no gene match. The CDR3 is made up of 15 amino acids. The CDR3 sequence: CASSLSVGGTDTQYF. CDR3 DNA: TGTGCCAGCAGTTTATCAGTGGGGGGGACAGATACGCAGTATTTT.

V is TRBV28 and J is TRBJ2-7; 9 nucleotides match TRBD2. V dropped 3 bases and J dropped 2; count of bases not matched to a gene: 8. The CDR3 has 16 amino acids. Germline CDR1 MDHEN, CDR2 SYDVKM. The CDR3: CASSFQSTSGAYEQYF. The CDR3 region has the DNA TGTGCCAGCAGTTTTCAATCGACTAGCGGAGCCTACGAGCAGTACTTC. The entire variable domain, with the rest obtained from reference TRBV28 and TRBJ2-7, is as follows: DVKVTQSSRYLVKRTGEKVFLECVQDMDHENMFWYRQDPGLGLRLIYFSYDVKMKEKGDIPEGYSVSREKKERFSLILESASTNQTSMYLCASSFQSTSGAYEQYFGPGTRLTVT.

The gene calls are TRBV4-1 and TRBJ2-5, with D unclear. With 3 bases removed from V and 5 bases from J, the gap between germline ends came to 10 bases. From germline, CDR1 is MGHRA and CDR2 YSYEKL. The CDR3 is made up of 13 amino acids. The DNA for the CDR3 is TGCGCCAGCAGCCAGGGTTTCGCGGAGACCCAGTACTTC. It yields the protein CASSQGFAETQYF.

CDR3 sequence: CASSKLAGGASTDTQYF. The CDR3 nucleotides are TGTGCCAGCAGCAAACTAGCGGGAGGGGCTAGCACAGATACGCAGTATTTT. The chain couples TRBV7-8 to TRBJ2-3; 13 nucleotides align to TRBD2. Trimming removed 5 bases from V and 0 bases from J; junction bases left unmatched: 5. This CDR3 comprises 17 residues. Per germline, CDR1 SGHVS and CDR2 FQNEAQ.

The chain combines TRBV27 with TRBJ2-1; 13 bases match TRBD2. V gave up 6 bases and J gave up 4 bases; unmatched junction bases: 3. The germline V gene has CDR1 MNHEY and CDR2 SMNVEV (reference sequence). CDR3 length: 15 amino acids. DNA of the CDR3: TGTGCCAGCAGGCTGACTAGCGGGGGGTACAATGAGCAGTTCTTC. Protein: CASRLTSGGYNEQFF.

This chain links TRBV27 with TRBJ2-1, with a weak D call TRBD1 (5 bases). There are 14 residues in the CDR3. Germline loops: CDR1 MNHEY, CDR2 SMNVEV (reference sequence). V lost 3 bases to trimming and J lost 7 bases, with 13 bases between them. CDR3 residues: CASSFSPPGNEQFF. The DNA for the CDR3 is TGTGCCAGCAGTTTCTCGCCTCCAGGGAATGAGCAGTTCTTC.

CDR3 loop: CASSLGDSGRGLEQYF. The CDR3 nucleotides read TGTGCCAGCAGCTTGGGTGATAGCGGGAGGGGGCTCGAGCAGTACTTC. J is TRBJ2-7 and V is TRBV5-4; 11 bases are shared with TRBD2. V was clipped by 0 bases and J by 6 bases; unmatched bases: 8. The CDR3 has 16 amino acids. Germline CDR1 SGHNT, CDR2 YYREEE (reference sequence). Together with reference TRBV5-4 and TRBJ2-7, the CDR3 gives the full variable domain: ETGVTQSPTHLIKTRGQQVTLRCSSQSGHNTVSWYQQALGQGPQFIFQYYREEENGRGNFPPRFSGLQFPNYSSELNVNALELDDSALYLCASSLGDSGRGLEQYFGPGTRLTVT.

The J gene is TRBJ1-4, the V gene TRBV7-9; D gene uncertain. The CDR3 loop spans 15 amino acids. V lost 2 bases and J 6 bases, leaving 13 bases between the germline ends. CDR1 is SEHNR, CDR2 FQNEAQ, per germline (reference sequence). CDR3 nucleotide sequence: TGTGCCAGCAGCTTACGACGGGAAGGGCATGAAAAACTGTTTTTT. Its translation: CASSLRREGHEKLFF.

The CDR3 sequence: CASSQSSRPGGSGANVLTF. The DNA of the CDR3 is TGCGCCAGCAGCCAATCTTCCCGGCCAGGGGGCTCTGGGGCCAACGTCCTGACTTTC. The chain employs TRBV4-3 and TRBJ2-6, with 7 positions matching TRBD1. J was trimmed by 0 bases and V by 2 bases; bases with no gene match: 10. The CDR3 is 19 amino acids. CDR1 LGHNA and CDR2 YSLEER come from the germline V gene.

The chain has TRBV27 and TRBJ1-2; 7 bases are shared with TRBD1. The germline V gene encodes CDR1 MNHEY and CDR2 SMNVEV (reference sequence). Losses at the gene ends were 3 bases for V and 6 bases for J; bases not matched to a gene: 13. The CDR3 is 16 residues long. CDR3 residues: CASSLTLLTGRDGYTF. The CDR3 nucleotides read TGTGCCAGCAGTTTGACCCTTTTGACAGGGCGGGATGGCTACACCTTC.

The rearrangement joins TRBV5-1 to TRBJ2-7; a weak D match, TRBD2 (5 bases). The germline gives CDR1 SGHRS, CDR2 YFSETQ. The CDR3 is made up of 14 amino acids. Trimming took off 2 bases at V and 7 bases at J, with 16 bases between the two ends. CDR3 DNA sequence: TGCGCCAGCAGCTTCTCAGCTATCCCGGGGGAGCAGTACTTC. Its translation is CASSFSAIPGEQYF. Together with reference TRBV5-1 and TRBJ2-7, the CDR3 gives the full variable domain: KAGVTQTPRYLIKTRGQQVTLSCSPISGHRSVSWYQQTPGQGLQFLFEYFSETQRNKGNFPGRFSGRQFSNSRSEMNVSTLELGDSALYLCASSFSAIPGEQYFGPGTRLTVT.

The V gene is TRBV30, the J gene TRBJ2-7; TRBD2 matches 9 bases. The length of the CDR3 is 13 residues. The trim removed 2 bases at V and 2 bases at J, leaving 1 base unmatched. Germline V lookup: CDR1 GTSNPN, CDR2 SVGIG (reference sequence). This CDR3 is CAWSLAGPYEQYF. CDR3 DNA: TGTGCCTGGAGTCTAGCGGGGCCCTACGAGCAGTACTTC.

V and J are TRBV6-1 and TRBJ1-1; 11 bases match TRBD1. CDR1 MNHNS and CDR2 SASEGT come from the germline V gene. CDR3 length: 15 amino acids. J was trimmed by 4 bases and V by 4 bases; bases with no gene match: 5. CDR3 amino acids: CASSAPGQGGTEAFF. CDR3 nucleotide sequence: TGTGCCAGCAGTGCTCCGGGACAGGGGGGCACTGAAGCTTTCTTT.

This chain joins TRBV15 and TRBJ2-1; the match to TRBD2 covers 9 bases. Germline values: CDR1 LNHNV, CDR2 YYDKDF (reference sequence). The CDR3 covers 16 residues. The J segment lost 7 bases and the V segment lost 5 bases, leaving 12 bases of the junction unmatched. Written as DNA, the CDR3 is TGTGCCACCAGCCCTCGTAGCGGGAGCGCCCAGAATGAGCAGTTCTTC. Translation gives CATSPRSGSAQNEQFF.

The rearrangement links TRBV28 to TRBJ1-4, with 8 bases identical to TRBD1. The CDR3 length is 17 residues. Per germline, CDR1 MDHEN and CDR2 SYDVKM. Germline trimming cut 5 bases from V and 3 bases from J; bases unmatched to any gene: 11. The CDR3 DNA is TGTGCCAGCAGTACAAGGACAGGGCTGGGGCCTAATGAAAAACTGTTTTTT. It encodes CASSTRTGLGPNEKLFF.

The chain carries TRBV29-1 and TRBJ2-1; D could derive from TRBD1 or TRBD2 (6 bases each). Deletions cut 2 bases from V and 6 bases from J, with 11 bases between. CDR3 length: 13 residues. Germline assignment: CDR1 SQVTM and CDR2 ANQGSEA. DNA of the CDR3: TGCAGCGTTGAAATCGGAGGGGGCAATGAGCAGTTCTTC. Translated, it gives CSVEIGGGNEQFF.

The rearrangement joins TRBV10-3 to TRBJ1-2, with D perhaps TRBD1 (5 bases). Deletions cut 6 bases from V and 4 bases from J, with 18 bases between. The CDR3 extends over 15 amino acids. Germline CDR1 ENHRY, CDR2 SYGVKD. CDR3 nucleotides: TGTGCCATCAGGGAGGGGATCGGGTTTGGCTATGGCTACACCTTC. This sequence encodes CAIREGIGFGYGYTF.

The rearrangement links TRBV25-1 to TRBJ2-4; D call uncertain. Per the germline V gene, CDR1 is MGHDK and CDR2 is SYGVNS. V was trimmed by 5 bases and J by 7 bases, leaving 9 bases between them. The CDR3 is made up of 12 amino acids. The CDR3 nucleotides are TGTGCCAGCAGTATAGGGTTTAACATTCAGTACTTC. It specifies CASSIGFNIQYF.

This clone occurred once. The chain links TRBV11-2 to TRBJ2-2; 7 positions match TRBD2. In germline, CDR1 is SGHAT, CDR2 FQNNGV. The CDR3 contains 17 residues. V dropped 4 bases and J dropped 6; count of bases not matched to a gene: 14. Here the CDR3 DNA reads TGTGCCAGCAGCTGGGGATATACGGCGGGAGTACCCGGGGAGCTGTTTTTT. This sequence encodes CASSWGYTAGVPGELFF.

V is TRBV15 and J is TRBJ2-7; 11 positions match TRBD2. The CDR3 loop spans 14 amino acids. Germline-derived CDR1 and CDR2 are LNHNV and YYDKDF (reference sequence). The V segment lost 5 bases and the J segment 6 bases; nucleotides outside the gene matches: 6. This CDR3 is CATSFLAGGGEQYF. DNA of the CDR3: TGTGCCACCAGCTTCCTAGCGGGAGGTGGCGAGCAGTACTTC.